This T cell receptor (beta chain) was identified in a study of blood T cell repertoires in COVID-19. Study-level information: T cells, B-cell-depleted T cells, or PBMCs supplied cDNA or gDNA.

Assay used: immunoSEQ multiplex PCR; TCRdb lists only in-frame clones, some missing. The sample lists about 230,000 clones; 65% to 90% were seen once. The V segment lost 5 bases and the J segment 4 bases; nucleotides outside the gene matches: 7. Per the germline V gene, CDR1 is SGHTA and CDR2 is FQGNSA. This CDR3 contains 15 residues. Followed longitudinally, the Seattle patients had been enrolled during active infection. This chain joins TRBV7-2 and TRBJ1-3, with 8 bases fitting TRBD1. Sequencing used peripheral blood. This receptor was obtained from a man aged 50 to 59 with COVID-19, enrolled during active disease. This CDR3 is CASSPTGVGGNTIYF. The DNA for the CDR3 is TGTGCCAGCAGCCCGACAGGGGTGGGCGGAAACACCATATATTTT.